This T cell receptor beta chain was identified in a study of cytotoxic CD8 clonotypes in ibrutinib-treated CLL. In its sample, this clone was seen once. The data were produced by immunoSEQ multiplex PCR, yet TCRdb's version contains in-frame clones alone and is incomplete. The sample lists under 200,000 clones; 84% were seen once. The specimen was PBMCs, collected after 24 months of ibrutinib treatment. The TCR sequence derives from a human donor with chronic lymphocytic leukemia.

CDR3 in amino acids: CASSREGANTGELFF. The CDR3 DNA is TGTGCCAGCAGCCGGGAAGGGGCGAACACCGGGGAGCTGTTTTTT. The chain couples TRBV4-2 to TRBJ2-2; perhaps TRBD1 as D (5 bases). The CDR3 is made up of 15 amino acids. V lost 4 bases to trimming and J lost 0 bases, with 9 bases between them. Germline CDR1 and CDR2: LGHNA and YNFKEQ.